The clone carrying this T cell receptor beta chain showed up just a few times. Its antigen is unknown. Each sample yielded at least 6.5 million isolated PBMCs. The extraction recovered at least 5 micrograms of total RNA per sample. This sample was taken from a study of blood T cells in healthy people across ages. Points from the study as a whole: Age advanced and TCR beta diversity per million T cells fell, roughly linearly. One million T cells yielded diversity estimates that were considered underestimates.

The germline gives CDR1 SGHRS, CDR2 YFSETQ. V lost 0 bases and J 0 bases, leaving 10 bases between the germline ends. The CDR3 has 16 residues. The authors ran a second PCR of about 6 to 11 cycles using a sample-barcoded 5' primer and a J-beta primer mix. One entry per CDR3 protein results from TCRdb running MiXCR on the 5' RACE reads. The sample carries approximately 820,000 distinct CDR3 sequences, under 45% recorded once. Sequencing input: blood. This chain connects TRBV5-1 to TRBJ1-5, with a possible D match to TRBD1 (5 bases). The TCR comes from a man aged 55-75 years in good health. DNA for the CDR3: TGCGCCAGCAGCTTGGGTGGGGACCTTAGCAATCAGCCCCAGCATTTT. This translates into CASSLGGDLSNQPQHF.